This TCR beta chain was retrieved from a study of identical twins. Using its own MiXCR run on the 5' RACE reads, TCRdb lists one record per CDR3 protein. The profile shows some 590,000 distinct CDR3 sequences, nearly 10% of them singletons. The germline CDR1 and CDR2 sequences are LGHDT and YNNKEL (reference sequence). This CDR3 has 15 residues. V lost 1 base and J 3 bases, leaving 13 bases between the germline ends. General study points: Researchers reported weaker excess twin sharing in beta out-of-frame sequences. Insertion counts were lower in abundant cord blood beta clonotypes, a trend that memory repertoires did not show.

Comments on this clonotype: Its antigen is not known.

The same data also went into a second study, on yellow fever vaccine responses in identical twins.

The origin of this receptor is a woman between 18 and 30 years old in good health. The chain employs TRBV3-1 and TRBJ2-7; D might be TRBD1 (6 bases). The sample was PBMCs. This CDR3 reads CASSQGGQGNYEQYF. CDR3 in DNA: TGTGCCAGCAGCCAAGGTGGCCAGGGGAACTACGAGCAGTACTTC.